Here is one T cell receptor beta chain with its context. The V gene's germline CDR1 is SGHAT and CDR2 FQNNGV. The CDR3 length is 16 residues. The V end was cut by 4 bases, the J end by 0 bases, with 13 bases between. The data stem from a study of T-cell reconstitution after alpha-beta-depleted transplantation in children. Unique molecular identifiers were incorporated during preparation of the TCRbeta library. TCRdb used MiXCR to reprocess the PCR reads, holding one entry per CDR3 protein. The sample has hundreds of thousands of distinct CDR3 sequences; 16% are singletons. The receptor was isolated from a human donor who donated a stem cell graft to a child with acute myeloid leukemia. The source was PBMCs from the stem cell graft donor, collected from the stem cell graft. This chain uses TRBV11-2 with TRBJ1-3; D ambiguous. The CDR3 region has the DNA TGTGCCAGCAGCTCCTTACCGGGCGGCTCTGGAAACACCATATATTTT. This codes for CASSSLPGGSGNTIYF. The variable domain in full, completed from reference TRBV11-2 and TRBJ1-3, reads EAGVAQSPRYKIIEKRQSVAFWCNPISGHATLYWYQQILGQGPKLLIQFQNNGVVDDSQLPKDRFSAERLKGVDSTLKIQPAKLEDSAVYLCASSSLPGGSGNTIYFGEGSWLTVV.